This entry lists 6 T cell receptor beta chains sequenced from one sample in a study of response to subunit inactivated influenza vaccine. TCRdb independently ran MiXCR on the RT-PCR reads; one entry per CDR3 protein. The sample carries 430,000 or so distinct CDR3 sequences, approximately 9.9% recorded once. Sample: PBMCs from blood, taken 35 to 45 days after vaccination. The receptors stem from a man in his fifties who received an inactivated influenza vaccine.

This clonotype was observed a handful of times. The rearrangement links TRBV9 to TRBJ1-2; unclear D gene. With 0 bases removed from V and 2 bases from J, the gap between germline ends came to 11 bases. The CDR3 runs to 15 residues. Per the germline V gene, CDR1 is SGDLS and CDR2 is YYNGEE. CDR3 nucleotide sequence: TGTGCCAGCAGCGTAGATGAATTGGGAAACTATGGCTACACCTTC. It is translated as CASSVDELGNYGYTF.

This clonotype has a handful of counts. V usage is TRBV6-2 or TRBV6-3 and J usage is TRBJ2-5, with 7 nucleotides matching TRBD1. J lost 4 bases, V lost 8 bases, and 7 bases had no gene match. Germline assignment: CDR1 MNHEY and CDR2 SVGEGT. The CDR3 covers 13 residues. For the CDR3, the DNA is TGTGCCAGCGCTCGACAGGGAATAGAGACCCAGTACTTC. It specifies CASARQGIETQYF.

This chain connects TRBV15 to TRBJ2-3; D possibly corresponds to TRBD1 (5 bases). CDR1 is LNHNV and CDR2 is YYDKDF in the germline V gene (reference sequence). The CDR3 has 15 residues. Trimming took off 1 base at V and 4 bases at J, with 12 bases between the two ends. CDR3 in DNA: TGTGCCACCAGCAGAGTCAGGGTACCTGCAGATACGCAGTATTTT. Translation gives CATSRVRVPADTQYF.

The chain combines TRBV5-1 with TRBJ2-2; D possibly uses TRBD1 or TRBD2 (5 bases each). Germline V gene data show CDR1 as SGHRS and CDR2 as YFSETQ. The CDR3 loop spans 15 amino acids. Trimming took 1 base from V and 5 from J, leaving 12 bases between them. In DNA, the CDR3 is TGCGCCAGCAGCTTGCACGGGGCTGAAACCGGGGAGCTGTTTTTT. It translates to CASSLHGAETGELFF.

In this sample, this clonotype turned up many times. The gene calls are TRBV5-1 and TRBJ2-2; D is ambiguous. The CDR3 spans 13 residues. V was cut by 1 base and J by 5 bases, with 6 bases left in between. The germline V gene has CDR1 SGHRS and CDR2 YFSETQ. The CDR3 here is CASSLYATGELFF. The CDR3 nucleotides read TGCGCCAGCAGCTTGTATGCGACCGGGGAGCTGTTTTTT.

This clonotype has a handful of counts. The rearrangement uses TRBV7-2 and TRBJ2-7; TRBD2 agrees at 7 bases. The V gene end was trimmed by 2 bases and the J gene end by 2 bases; junction bases not matched to a gene: 3. This CDR3 has 14 amino acids. Germline CDR1 and CDR2: SGHTA and FQGNSA. The CDR3 coding sequence is TGTGCCAGCAGCTTAAAAGGGACTACCTACGAGCAGTACTTC. This translates into CASSLKGTTYEQYF.